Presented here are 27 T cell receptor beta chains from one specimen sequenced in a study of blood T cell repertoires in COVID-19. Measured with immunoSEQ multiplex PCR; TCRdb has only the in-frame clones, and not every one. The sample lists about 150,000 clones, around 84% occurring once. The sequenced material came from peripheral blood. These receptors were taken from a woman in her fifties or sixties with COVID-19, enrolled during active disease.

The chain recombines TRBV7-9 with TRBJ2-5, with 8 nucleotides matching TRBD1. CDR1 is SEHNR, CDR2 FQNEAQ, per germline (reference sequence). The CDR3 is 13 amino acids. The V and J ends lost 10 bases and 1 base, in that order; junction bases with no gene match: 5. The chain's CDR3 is CATSTGVQETQYF. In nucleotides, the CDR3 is TGTGCCACCTCGACAGGGGTCCAAGAGACCCAGTACTTC.

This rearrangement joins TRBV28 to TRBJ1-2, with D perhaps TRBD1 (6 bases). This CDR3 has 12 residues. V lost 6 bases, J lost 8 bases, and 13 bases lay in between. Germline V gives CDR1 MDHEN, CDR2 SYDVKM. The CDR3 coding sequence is TGTGCCAGCAGCCGGGACATAAAGGGCTACACCTTC. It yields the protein CASSRDIKGYTF.

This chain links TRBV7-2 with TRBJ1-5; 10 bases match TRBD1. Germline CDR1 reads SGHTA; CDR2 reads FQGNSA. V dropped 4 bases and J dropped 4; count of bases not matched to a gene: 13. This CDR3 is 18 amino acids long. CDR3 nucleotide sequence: TGTGCCAGCAGCTATCCGGGACAGGGGATGAACCATAATCAGCCCCAGCATTTT. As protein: CASSYPGQGMNHNQPQHF.

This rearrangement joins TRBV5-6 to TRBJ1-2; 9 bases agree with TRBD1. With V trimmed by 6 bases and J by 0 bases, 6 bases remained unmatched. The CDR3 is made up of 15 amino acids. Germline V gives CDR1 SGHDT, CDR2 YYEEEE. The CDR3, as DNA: TGTGCCAGCATCCTCCGACAGGGGGCTAACTATGGCTACACCTTC. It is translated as CASILRQGANYGYTF. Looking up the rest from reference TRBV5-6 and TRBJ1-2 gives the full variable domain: DAGVTQSPTHLIKTRGQQVTLRCSPKSGHDTVSWYQQALGQGPQFIFQYYEEEERQRGNFPDRFSGHQFPNYSSELNVNALLLGDSALYLCASILRQGANYGYTFGSGTRLTVV.

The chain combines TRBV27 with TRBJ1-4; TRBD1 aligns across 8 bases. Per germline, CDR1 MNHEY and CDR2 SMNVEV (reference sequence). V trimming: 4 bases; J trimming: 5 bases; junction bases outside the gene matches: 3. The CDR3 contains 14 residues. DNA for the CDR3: TGTGCCAGCAGTTGGGACAGGTCCAATGAAAAACTGTTTTTT. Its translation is CASSWDRSNEKLFF.

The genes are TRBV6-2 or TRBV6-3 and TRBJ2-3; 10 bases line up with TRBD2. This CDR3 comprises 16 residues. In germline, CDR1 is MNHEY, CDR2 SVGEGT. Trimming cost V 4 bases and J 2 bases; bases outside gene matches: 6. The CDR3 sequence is CASSSPGLAFTDTQYF. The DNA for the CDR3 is TGTGCCAGCAGTTCCCCGGGACTAGCGTTCACAGATACGCAGTATTTT.

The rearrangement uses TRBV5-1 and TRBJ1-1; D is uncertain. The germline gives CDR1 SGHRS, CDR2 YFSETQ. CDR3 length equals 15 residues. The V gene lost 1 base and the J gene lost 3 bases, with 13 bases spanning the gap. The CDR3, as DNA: TGCGCCAGCAGCTTGTGGGAGGGAAGGGACACTGAAGCTTTCTTT. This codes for CASSLWEGRDTEAFF. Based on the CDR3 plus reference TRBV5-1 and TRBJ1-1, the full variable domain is KAGVTQTPRYLIKTRGQQVTLSCSPISGHRSVSWYQQTPGQGLQFLFEYFSETQRNKGNFPGRFSGRQFSNSRSEMNVSTLELGDSALYLCASSLWEGRDTEAFFGQGTRLTVV.

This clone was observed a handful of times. The CDR3 region has the DNA TGTGCCAGCAGCTTAGCACAGACCCCTTGGGGCTACACCTTC. Residues: CASSLAQTPWGYTF. This chain connects TRBV5-4 to TRBJ1-2; D remains unclear. CDR3 length equals 14 residues. V lost 2 bases and J lost 8, with 16 bases in between. CDR1 SGHNT and CDR2 YYREEE come from the germline V gene (reference sequence).

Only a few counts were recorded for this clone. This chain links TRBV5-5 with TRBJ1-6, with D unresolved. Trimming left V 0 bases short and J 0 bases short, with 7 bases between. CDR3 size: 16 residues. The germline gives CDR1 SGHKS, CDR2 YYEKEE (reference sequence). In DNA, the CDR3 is TGTGCCAGCAGCTTGGTAGATAGCTCCTATAATTCACCCCTCCACTTT. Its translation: CASSLVDSSYNSPLHF.

The CDR3 reads CASGPPPITNEQFF. The DNA for the CDR3 is TGTGCTAGTGGTCCCCCCCCTATAACCAATGAGCAGTTCTTC. J is TRBJ2-1 and V is TRBV12-5, with D hard to call. V lost 5 bases and J 6 bases, leaving 14 bases between the germline ends. Germline values: CDR1 LGHNT, CDR2 FRNRAP. The CDR3 loop spans 14 amino acids.

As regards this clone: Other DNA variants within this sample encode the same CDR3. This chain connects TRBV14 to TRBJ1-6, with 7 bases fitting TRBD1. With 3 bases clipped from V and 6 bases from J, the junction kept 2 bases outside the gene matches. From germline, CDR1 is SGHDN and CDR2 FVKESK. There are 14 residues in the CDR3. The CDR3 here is CASSQNRGNSPLHF. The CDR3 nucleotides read TGTGCCAGCAGCCAGAACAGGGGTAATTCACCCCTCCACTTT.

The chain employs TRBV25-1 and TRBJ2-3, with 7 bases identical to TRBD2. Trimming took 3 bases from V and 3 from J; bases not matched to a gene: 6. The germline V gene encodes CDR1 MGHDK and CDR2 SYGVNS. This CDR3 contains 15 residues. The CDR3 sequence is CASSDDGGRTDTQYF. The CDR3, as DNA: TGTGCCAGCAGTGATGACGGGGGGAGGACAGATACGCAGTATTTT.

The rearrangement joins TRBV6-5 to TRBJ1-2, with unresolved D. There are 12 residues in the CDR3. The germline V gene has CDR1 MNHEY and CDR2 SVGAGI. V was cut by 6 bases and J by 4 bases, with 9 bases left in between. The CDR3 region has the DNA TGTGCCAGCAGGACACAGACCTATGGCTACACCTTC. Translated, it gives CASRTQTYGYTF.

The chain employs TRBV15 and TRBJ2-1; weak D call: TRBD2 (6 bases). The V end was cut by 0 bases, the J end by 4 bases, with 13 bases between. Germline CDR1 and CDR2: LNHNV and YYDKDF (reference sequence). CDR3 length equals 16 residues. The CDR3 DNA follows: TGTGCCACCAGCAGAGATGTGGAGGGACCTTACAATGAGCAGTTCTTC. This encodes CATSRDVEGPYNEQFF.

CDR3 residues: CASSPRQGGTYNEQFF. CDR3 coding DNA: TGTGCCAGCTCACCACGACAGGGGGGGACCTACAATGAGCAGTTCTTC. The J gene is TRBJ2-1, the V gene TRBV18; 9 bases align to TRBD1. V was clipped by 1 base and J by 2 bases; unmatched bases: 3. Looked up from germline, CDR1 is KGHSH and CDR2 is LQKENI. This CDR3 is built from 16 residues.

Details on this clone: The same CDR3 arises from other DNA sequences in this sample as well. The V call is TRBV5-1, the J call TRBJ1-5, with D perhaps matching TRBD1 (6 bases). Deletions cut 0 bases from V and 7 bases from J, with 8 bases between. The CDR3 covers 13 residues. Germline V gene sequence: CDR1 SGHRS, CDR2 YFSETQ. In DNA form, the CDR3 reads TGCGCCAGCAGCTTGGAGGGACAACAGCCCCAGCATTTT. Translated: CASSLEGQQPQHF.

The DNA of the CDR3 is TGTGCCAGCAGTTATAACAGGAGAGACCATGAAGCTTTCTTT. Its protein is CASSYNRRDHEAFF. The J gene is TRBJ1-1, the V gene TRBV6-5, with D possibly being TRBD1 (5 bases). Between the trimmed V and J ends, which lost 3 bases and 7 bases, there was a span of 15 bases. The CDR3 loop spans 14 amino acids. The germline V gene has CDR1 MNHEY and CDR2 SVGAGI.

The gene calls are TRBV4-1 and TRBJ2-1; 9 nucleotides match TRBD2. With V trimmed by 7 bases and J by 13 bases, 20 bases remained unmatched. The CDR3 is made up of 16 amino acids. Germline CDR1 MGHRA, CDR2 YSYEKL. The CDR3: CASTSSNPLAGSEQFF. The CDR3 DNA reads TGCGCCAGCACCTCAAGTAATCCTCTAGCGGGGAGTGAACAGTTCTTC.

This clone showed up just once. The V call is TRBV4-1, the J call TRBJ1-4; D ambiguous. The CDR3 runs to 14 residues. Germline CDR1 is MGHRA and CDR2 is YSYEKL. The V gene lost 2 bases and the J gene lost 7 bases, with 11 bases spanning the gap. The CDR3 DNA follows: TGCGCCAGCAGCCAACTGGGAGAGGGTGAAAAACTGTTTTTT. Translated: CASSQLGEGEKLFF.

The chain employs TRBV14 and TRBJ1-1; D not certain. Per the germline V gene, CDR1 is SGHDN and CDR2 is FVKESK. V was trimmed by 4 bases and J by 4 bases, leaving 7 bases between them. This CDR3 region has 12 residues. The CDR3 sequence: CASSPRATEAFF. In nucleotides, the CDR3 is TGTGCCAGCAGCCCGCGGGCCACTGAAGCTTTCTTT.

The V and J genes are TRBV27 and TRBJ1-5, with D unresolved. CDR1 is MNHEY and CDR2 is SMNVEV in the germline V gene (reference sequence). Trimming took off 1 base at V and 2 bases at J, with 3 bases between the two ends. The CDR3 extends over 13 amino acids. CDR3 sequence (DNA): TGTGCCAGCAGTTTATTAGGCAATCAGCCCCAGCATTTT. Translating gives CASSLLGNQPQHF.

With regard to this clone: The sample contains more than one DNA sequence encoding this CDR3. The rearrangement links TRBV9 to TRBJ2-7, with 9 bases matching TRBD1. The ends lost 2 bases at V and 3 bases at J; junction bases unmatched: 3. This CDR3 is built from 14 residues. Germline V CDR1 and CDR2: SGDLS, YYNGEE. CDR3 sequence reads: CASSVGTGNYEQYF. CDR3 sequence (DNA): TGTGCCAGCAGCGTCGGGACAGGGAACTACGAGCAGTACTTC.

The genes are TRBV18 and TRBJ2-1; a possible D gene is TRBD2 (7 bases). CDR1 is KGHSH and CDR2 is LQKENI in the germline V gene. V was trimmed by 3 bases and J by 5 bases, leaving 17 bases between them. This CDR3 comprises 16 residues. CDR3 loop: CASSPIRGAGNNEQFF. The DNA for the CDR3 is TGTGCCAGCTCACCGATTCGGGGGGCGGGGAACAATGAGCAGTTCTTC.

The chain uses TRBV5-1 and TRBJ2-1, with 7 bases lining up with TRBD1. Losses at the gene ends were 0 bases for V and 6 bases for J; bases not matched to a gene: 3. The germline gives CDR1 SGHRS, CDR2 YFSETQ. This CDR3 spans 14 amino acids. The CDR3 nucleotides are TGCGCCAGCAGCTTGGTTCCAGGGGGCAATGAGCAGTTCTTC. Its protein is CASSLVPGGNEQFF.

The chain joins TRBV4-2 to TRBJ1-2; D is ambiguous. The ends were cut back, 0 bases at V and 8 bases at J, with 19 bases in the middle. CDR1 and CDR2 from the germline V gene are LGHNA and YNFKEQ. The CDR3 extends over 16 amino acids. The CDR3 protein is CASSQDSRKIPAGYTF. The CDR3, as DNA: TGTGCCAGCAGCCAAGATTCGCGAAAAATCCCCGCGGGCTACACCTTC.

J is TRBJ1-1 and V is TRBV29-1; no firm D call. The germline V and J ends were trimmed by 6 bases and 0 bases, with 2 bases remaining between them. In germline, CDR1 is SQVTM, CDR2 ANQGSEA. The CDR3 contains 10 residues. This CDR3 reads CSVLNTEAFF. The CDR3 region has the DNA TGCAGCGTCTTGAACACTGAAGCTTTCTTT.

The CDR3 here is CASSTTGDTEAFF. The CDR3 DNA sequence: TGTGCCAGCAGCACCACAGGGGACACTGAAGCTTTCTTT. The chain links TRBV27 to TRBJ1-1; TRBD1 matches at 7 bases. The CDR3 consists of 13 residues. CDR1 MNHEY and CDR2 SMNVEV come from the germline V gene (reference sequence). V shed 6 bases, J shed 3 bases, and the junction held 4 bases outside the gene matches.